The rows below give T cell receptor beta chains drawn from one sample of a study of CD8+ T cells in alopecia areata. The repertoire was sequenced with immunoSEQ multiplex PCR; TCRdb's copy has only in-frame clones and lacks some. The table lists around 200,000 clones, around 65% of them singletons. This material consisted of CD4+ T cells sorted from blood, taken at week 4, from a patient treated with tofacitinib. The receptors were gathered from a human donor with alopecia areata. The conserved cysteine and the conserved F or W are not part of the CDR3 here.

TRBV30,TRBJ1-6,13,AWRGGFVRNSPLH
TRBV7-2,TRBJ2-3,14,ASSLWTSASTDTQY
TRBV30,TRBJ1-2,11,AWSVLPGYGYT
TRBV4-3,TRBJ1-1,9,AYTPNTEAF
TRBV5-4,TRBJ1-2,11,ASSRWGSYGYT
TRBV18,TRBJ1-6,11,ASSRTAQDPLH
TRBV25-1,TRBJ1-2,14,ASSEYLGQGRNGYT
TRBV7-3,TRBJ2-3,13,ASSFGRVSTDTQY
TRBV29-1,TRBJ2-7,10,SAQEGPYEQY
TRBV15,TRBJ1-4,12,ATSRAVGDEKLF
TRBV4-1,TRBJ2-2,13,ASSPGRFATGELF
TRBV5-6,TRBJ1-2,11,ASSLGGNYGYT
TRBV5-6,TRBJ2-3,12,ASSGGLPTDTQY
TRBV6-5,TRBJ2-7,13,AARRGGTGYYEQY
TRBV4-1,TRBJ1-5,12,ASSQVGGNMPQH
TRBV9,TRBJ2-7,11,ASSVDRTGHQY
TRBV7-9,TRBJ2-3,11,ASSVRGDDTQY
TRBV10-3,TRBJ2-2,12,AISELGAGGELF
TRBV15,TRBJ1-6,12,ATSRQGYNSPLH
TRBV6-1,TRBJ2-5,13,ASSGLGGVQETQY
TRBV30,TRBJ1-5,11,AWAGTFGQPQH
TRBV10-3,TRBJ2-7,11,AIGLAGSYEQY
TRBV4-3,TRBJ2-6,14,ASSQSSNSGANVLT
TRBV7-2,TRBJ2-5,12,ASNQAGVQETQY
TRBV10-3,TRBJ1-5,11,AISEQSDQPQH
TRBV7-2,TRBJ2-3,11,ASSFDREGTQY
TRBV7-2,TRBJ1-2,11,ASSSYQGYGYT
TRBV2,TRBJ2-5,12,ASRTGWRQETQY
TRBV29-1,TRBJ2-4,12,SVQTRLAKNIQY
TRBV29-1,TRBJ2-3,10,SASGGRGTQY
TRBV7-8,TRBJ2-7,13,ASSPLGQGAYEQY
TRBV15,TRBJ1-4,11,ATSRGGSEKLF
TRBV9,TRBJ2-1,13,ASSVVGSSYNEQF
TRBV29-1,TRBJ2-1,11,SAGGVSYNEQF
TRBV7-2,TRBJ1-5,11,ASSTQGSQPQH
TRBV2,TRBJ2-5,12,ASNKGLAGETQY
TRBV4-2,TRBJ1-5,14,ASSQEEGDSNQPQH
TRBV4-3,TRBJ2-7,13,ASSQDRGRIYEQY
TRBV2,TRBJ2-1,10,ASTEEYNEQF
TRBV30,TRBJ1-2,11,AWSPTRNYGYT
TRBV7-2,TRBJ2-5,17,ASSLVGTRGTKYQETQY
TRBV7-2,TRBJ2-5,14,ASSSSTSGGGETQY
TRBV25-1,TRBJ2-3,12,ASSPGQSTDTQY
TRBV7-9,TRBJ2-5,12,ASSLSQGRETQY
TRBV11-1,TRBJ2-1,15,ASSLFRGSISYNEQF
TRBV2,TRBJ1-1,10,ASSPSGREAF
TRBV30,TRBJ1-5,12,AWSDRDSNQPQH